This passage covers 28 T cell receptor gamma chains from one sample sequenced in a study of Vδ1+ human thymocytes (dated by TCRdb to about 2018). Their cognate antigens are unknown. Broad study findings and their caveats: In contrast to oligoclonal peripheral blood repertoires, thymic TRG and TRD repertoires appeared to be highly polyclonal with Gaussian CDR3 length distributions.

Sequencer: Illumina MiSeq. RNA was isolated using the RNeasy mini kit, and reverse transcription was performed with Superscript III. CDR3 amplicons were produced by multiplex PCR using pooled V-gene forward primers and a constant-region reverse primer with Illumina adaptor overhangs. TCRdb called clones afresh from the public reads with CATT; identical DNA rows were later merged. The table for this sample lists about 6,500 gamma-chain clones; approximately 42% of them were counted only once. The ten largest account for around 2% of the sample. Sequenced sample: Vdelta1+ gamma-delta thymocytes from the thymus. The sample's cell subset or site label, decoded: FACS-sorted CD3+ TCRalphabeta- TCRVdelta1+ TCRVdelta2- thymocytes. These receptors were collected from a boy younger than two who had congenital heart surgery.

Only a few counts were recorded for this clone. The chain couples TRGV9 to TRGJP2. Unmatched junction bases numbered 3, after V lost 2 bases and J lost 0 bases. CDR3 size: 15 residues. Germline CDR1 and CDR2: GITISATS and ISYDGTV (reference sequence). This chain's CDR3 is CALWEEDSSDWIKTF. For the CDR3, the DNA is TGTGCCTTGTGGGAGGAGGATAGTAGTGATTGGATCAAGACGTTT.

The V gene call reads TRGV3; no J gene was called. This CDR3 contains 14 residues. Germline V gene sequence: CDR1 VTNTFY, CDR2 YDVSTARD (reference sequence). CDR3 sequence (DNA): TGTGCCACCTGGGACAGGCCAAGGGTTCCTAAGAAACTCTTC. Residues: CATWDRPRVPKKLF.

This clone was seen only a few times. Other DNA sequences of this sample code for an identical CDR3. This chain links TRGV4 with TRGJ1 or TRGJ2. V shed 1 base and J 7 bases; nucleotides not matched to a gene: 4. Germline CDR1 and CDR2: EGSTGY and YDSYTSSV. The CDR3 sequence is 12 residues long. CDR3 sequence: CATWDGGYKKLF. In nucleotides, the CDR3 is TGTGCCACCTGGGATGGCGGCTATAAGAAACTCTTT.

Details on this clone: This same CDR3 is encoded by further DNA sequences in the sample. This chain links TRGV5 with TRGJ1 or TRGJ2. The V gene's germline CDR1 is VINAFY and CDR2 YDVSNSKD. This CDR3 is built from 13 residues. Trimming took 0 bases from V and 6 from J; bases not matched to a gene: 5. DNA for the CDR3: TGTGCCACCTGGGACAGGCATTGTTATAAGAAACTCTTT. Its translation: CATWDRHCYKKLF.

The chain is built from TRGV9 and TRGJ1 or TRGJ2. Germline assignment: CDR1 GITISATS and CDR2 ISYDGTV (reference sequence). The CDR3 extends over 11 amino acids. V shed 2 bases and J 10 bases; nucleotides not matched to a gene: 5. This chain's CDR3 is CALWEGVKKLF. CDR3 DNA: TGTGCCTTGTGGGAGGGGGTGAAGAAACTCTTT.

A word on this clone: Other DNA sequences of this sample code for an identical CDR3. TRGV5 is the V gene, and the J gene was not called. The length of the CDR3 is 12 residues. CDR1 and CDR2 (germline): VINAFY, YDVSNSKD. CDR3 residues: CATWDSYKKKLF. CDR3 sequence (DNA): TGTGCCACCTGGGACTCTTATAAGAAAAAACTCTTT.

The chain combines TRGV9 with TRGJ1 or TRGJ2. The CDR3 spans 14 residues. After removal of 4 bases from V and 0 bases from J, the junction contained 6 bases not matched to a gene. Germline V CDR1 and CDR2: GITISATS, ISYDGTV (reference sequence). The chain's CDR3 is CALWDSSNYYKKLF. The DNA of the CDR3 is TGTGCCTTGTGGGATAGCTCGAATTATTATAAGAAACTCTTT.

The chain employs TRGV4 and TRGJ1 or TRGJ2. J lost 8 bases, V lost 3 bases, and 16 bases had no gene match. CDR1 and CDR2 (germline): EGSTGY, YDSYTSSV. The CDR3 length is 15 residues. CDR3 coding DNA: TGTGCCACCTGGGATTCTCTGTGGGGGGGGGATAAGAAACTCTTT. The encoded protein is CATWDSLWGGDKKLF.

A V gene of TRGV5 was called, but no J gene was assigned. CDR3 length: 10 amino acids. Looked up from germline, CDR1 is VINAFY and CDR2 is YDVSNSKD. The CDR3 bases are TGTGCCACCTGGGACAGTCATAAACTCTTT. This encodes CATWDSHKLF.

A word on this clone: The junction and the germline gene differ at one end; a read error may be behind it. The chain employs TRGV9 and TRGJ1 or TRGJ2. There are 13 residues in the CDR3. Germline values: CDR1 GITISATS, CDR2 ISYDGTV (reference sequence). The CDR3 sequence: CALWEPSYYKNLF. The CDR3 DNA reads as TGTGCCTTGTGGGAGCCTTCTTATTATAAGAACCTCTTT.

With regard to this clone: One end of the junction does not line up with germline, which may come from a read error. The chain combines TRGV4 with TRGJP2. Because TCRdb records no J gene, it was assigned here through a match of the DNA to germline. Germline V gene sequence: CDR1 EGSTGY, CDR2 YDSYTSSV. This CDR3 spans 13 amino acids. In DNA form, the CDR3 reads TGTACCACCTGGGATGGGCGGGCTTGGATCAAGACGTTT. Residues: CTTWDGRAWIKTF.

V is TRGV5 and J is TRGJ1 or TRGJ2. The J gene is absent in TCRdb and was assigned here via DNA matching to germline. CDR1 and CDR2 from the germline V gene are VINAFY and YDVSNSKD. CDR3 length equals 14 residues. With 1 base clipped from V and 3 bases from J, the junction kept 6 bases outside the gene matches. The CDR3 region has the DNA TGTGCCACCTGGGACAGACCTTTTTATTATAAGAAACTCTTT. Its protein product is CATWDRPFYYKKLF.

The chain links TRGV4 to TRGJ1 or TRGJ2. TCRdb records no J gene; here it was assigned by comparing the DNA to germline. With 0 bases clipped from V and 5 bases from J, the junction kept 7 bases outside the gene matches. CDR1 is EGSTGY and CDR2 is YDSYTSSV in the germline V gene. The CDR3 extends over 14 amino acids. The CDR3 is CATWDGYGHYKKLF. The CDR3 DNA reads TGTGCCACCTGGGATGGGTATGGGCATTATAAGAAACTCTTT.

This clone has only a few counts. The chain has TRGV4 and TRGJ1 or TRGJ2. Germline V CDR1 and CDR2: EGSTGY, YDSYTSSV. The CDR3 loop spans 12 amino acids. V lost 5 bases, J lost 10 bases, and 11 bases stayed unmatched. Written as DNA, the CDR3 is TGTGCCACCTGGGGGGGGCCCCGAAAGAAACTCTTT. It specifies CATWGGPRKKLF.

This chain joins TRGV5 and TRGJ1 or TRGJ2. TCRdb supplies no J gene; here it was assigned by aligning the nucleotide sequence to germline. Germline CDR1 VINAFY, CDR2 YDVSNSKD. The CDR3 runs 14 residues. J was trimmed by 3 bases and V by 1 base; bases with no gene match: 6. CDR3 in DNA: TGTGCCACCTGGGACAGACGGATTTATTATAAGAAACTCTTT. This encodes CATWDRRIYYKKLF.

Details on this clone: Other nucleotide sequences in the sample specify the same CDR3. J is TRGJP2 and V is TRGV3. Because TCRdb records no J gene, it was assigned here through a match of the DNA to germline. Germline V gives CDR1 VTNTFY, CDR2 YDVSTARD (reference sequence). V shed 0 bases, J shed 3 bases, and the junction held 4 bases outside the gene matches. The CDR3 consists of 15 residues. Here the CDR3 reads CATWDRRGSDWIKTF. The CDR3 region has the DNA TGTGCCACCTGGGACAGGCGAGGTAGTGATTGGATCAAGACGTTT.

The V gene remains uncalled, whereas the J gene is TRGJ1 or TRGJ2. The CDR3 is made up of 13 amino acids. This CDR3 is CATWDRLCYKKLF. The CDR3 DNA reads TGTGCCACCTGGGACAGGCTCTGTTATAAGAAACTCTTT.

The chain couples TRGV5 to TRGJ1 or TRGJ2. Matching the DNA to germline supplied the J gene, which TCRdb does not give. The CDR3 contains 17 residues. V lost 0 bases to trimming and J lost 7 bases; unmatched junction nucleotides: 18. Per germline, CDR1 VINAFY and CDR2 YDVSNSKD. The CDR3 DNA reads as TGTGCCACCTGGGACAGGCCAGTGGGGAGGACGGGGTATAAGAAACTCTTT. Its protein is CATWDRPVGRTGYKKLF.

This clone was seen only once. This chain joins TRGV8 and TRGJ1 or TRGJ2. Because TCRdb records no J gene, it was assigned here through a match of the DNA to germline. The ends lost 4 bases at V and 7 bases at J; junction bases unmatched: 7. CDR1 is VENAVY and CDR2 is YDSYNSRV in the germline V gene. CDR3 length: 12 residues. CDR3 sequence (DNA): TGTGCCACCTGGGACGAGGGGTATAAGAAACTCTTT. This translates into CATWDEGYKKLF.

In its sample, this clone was seen once. This rearrangement joins TRGV5 to TRGJ1 or TRGJ2. Matching the DNA to germline supplied the J gene, which TCRdb does not give. V was pared by 2 bases and J by 1 base, with 5 bases of the junction left unmatched. Germline V CDR1 and CDR2: VINAFY, YDVSNSKD. The CDR3 loop spans 14 amino acids. CDR3 sequence: CATWDTSNYYKKLF. The CDR3, as DNA: TGTGCCACCTGGGACACGTCTAATTATTATAAGAAACTCTTT.

This rearrangement joins TRGV4 to TRGJ1 or TRGJ2. The J gene was not available in TCRdb and was assigned here by matching the DNA to germline segments. Per germline, CDR1 EGSTGY and CDR2 YDSYTSSV. The CDR3 length is 13 residues. Germline trimming cut 4 bases from V and 0 bases from J; bases unmatched to any gene: 3. As DNA, the CDR3 is TGTGCCACCTGGGAAGCGAATTATTATAAGAAACTCTTT. Amino acids: CATWEANYYKKLF.

This clone was detected only once. The V and J genes are TRGV5 and TRGJ1 or TRGJ2. TCRdb lists no J gene, so it was determined here by aligning the DNA to germline. The V segment lost 1 base and the J segment 7 bases; nucleotides outside the gene matches: 7. CDR1 is VINAFY, CDR2 YDVSNSKD, per germline. The CDR3 loop spans 13 amino acids. For the CDR3, the DNA is TGTGCCACCTGGGACAGTTGGGGCTATAAGAAACTCTTT. Translating it yields CATWDSWGYKKLF.

This clone showed up just a few times. The chain has TRGV4 and TRGJ1 or TRGJ2. The V gene's germline CDR1 is EGSTGY and CDR2 YDSYTSSV. The CDR3 loop spans 11 amino acids. V shed 1 base and J 14 bases; nucleotides not matched to a gene: 8. The CDR3 nucleotides read TGTGCCACCTGGGATGGTTTTCCGGAACTCTTT. Its protein is CATWDGFPELF.

As for this clone: Compared with germline, one end of the junction differs, possibly owing to a read error. The J gene is TRGJ1 or TRGJ2, the V gene TRGV4. The CDR3 sequence is 12 residues long. Germline V gene data show CDR1 as EGSTGY and CDR2 as YDSYTSSV. The CDR3 DNA reads TGTGCCACCTGTGATGGAGAGTATAAGAAACTCTTT. Translation gives CATCDGEYKKLF.

The J gene was identified as TRGJ1 or TRGJ2, and no V gene was called. CDR3 size: 13 residues. CDR3 protein: CATFDSLYYKKLF. CDR3 DNA sequence: TGTGCCACCTTTGACAGCCTTTATTATAAGAAACTCTTT.

The chain links TRGV5 to TRGJ1 or TRGJ2. The J gene, not given by TCRdb, was assigned here from a germline match of the nucleotide sequence. CDR3 length: 17 residues. The germline V gene encodes CDR1 VINAFY and CDR2 YDVSNSKD. After removal of 0 bases from V and 0 bases from J, the junction contained 11 bases not matched to a gene. The CDR3 DNA follows: TGTGCCACCTGGGACAGGCAGAACCAAATGAATTATTATAAGAAACTCTTT. It codes for CATWDRQNQMNYYKKLF.

There are a few counts of this clone. The V gene is TRGV5, the J gene TRGJP2. With 1 base clipped from V and 4 bases from J, the junction kept 9 bases outside the gene matches. Germline CDR1 and CDR2: VINAFY and YDVSNSKD. This CDR3 region has 16 residues. DNA of the CDR3: TGTGCCACCTGGGACAGCCTGATGTATAGTGATTGGATCAAGACGTTT. Translated, it gives CATWDSLMYSDWIKTF.

This clone came up a few times. A read error may produce the germline difference seen at one junction end. The V gene is TRGV5, the J gene TRGJ1 or TRGJ2. Per germline, CDR1 VINAFY and CDR2 YDVSNSKD. The CDR3 is 18 residues long. CDR3 coding DNA: TGTGCCACCTGGGACAGGCCGACTCAGAATTCGAATTATTATATGAAACTCTTT. Amino acids: CATWDRPTQNSNYYMKLF.